The 11 T cell receptor beta chains given below trace back to one sample, sequenced in a study of blood T cell repertoires in COVID-19. Sequencing was performed with immunoSEQ multiplex PCR; in TCRdb, only in-frame clones are kept and a portion is missing. Seen here are about 520,000 clones, 70% to 90% observed once, and the top ten hold about 3%. Sequenced sample: peripheral blood. The receptors derive from a human donor in a cohort sampled during active COVID-19.

This clone was detected only once. The chain employs TRBV15 and TRBJ1-1, with no clear D. CDR3 length: 13 amino acids. CDR1 LNHNV and CDR2 YYDKDF come from the germline V gene (reference sequence). Trimming shortened V by 0 bases and J by 4 bases, and 6 bases separated the two germline ends. This chain's CDR3 is CATSRERVTEAFF. CDR3 nucleotides: TGTGCCACCAGCAGAGAACGGGTCACTGAAGCTTTCTTT.

J is TRBJ2-3 and V is TRBV29-1, with TRBD1 as a possible D gene (6 bases). The CDR3 extends over 13 amino acids. Germline V gene data show CDR1 as SQVTM and CDR2 as ANQGSEA. Trimming cost V 7 bases and J 4 bases, with 15 bases left between them. The CDR3 reads CSAQGSSADTQYF. The DNA of the CDR3 is TGCAGCGCCCAGGGGAGTAGCGCAGATACGCAGTATTTT.

The V and J genes are TRBV15 and TRBJ2-4; tentative D call: TRBD1 (5 bases). CDR3 length: 13 amino acids. Germline V gene lookup returns CDR1 LNHNV and CDR2 YYDKDF (reference sequence). Trimming pared 1 base from V and 11 bases from J, leaving 12 bases between. CDR3 DNA: TGTGCCACCAGCAGAGTTAAGGACAACCTTCAGTACTTC. Amino acid sequence: CATSRVKDNLQYF.

The V call is TRBV3-1 (or the pseudogene TRBV3-2), the J call TRBJ2-5, with D possibly being TRBD2 (6 bases). Trimming took 4 bases from V and 4 from J, leaving 22 bases between them. CDR1 is LGHDT and CDR2 is YNNKEL in the germline V gene (reference sequence). CDR3 size: 17 residues. For the CDR3, the DNA is TGTGCCAGCAGCCCCCTAGCTCGCGGGGTTGGAGGAGAGACCCAGTACTTC. Its translation: CASSPLARGVGGETQYF.

The CDR3 protein is CASSLDGSGVYEQYF. CDR3 DNA sequence: TGTGCCAGCAGCTTAGACGGGAGTGGCGTCTACGAGCAGTACTTC. The genes are TRBV7-2 and TRBJ2-7; possible D gene TRBD2, 6 bases. Germline values: CDR1 SGHTA, CDR2 FQGNSA. The CDR3 runs 15 residues. The V gene lost 1 base and the J gene lost 3 bases, with 13 bases spanning the gap.

V is TRBV14 and J is TRBJ2-7, with D perhaps TRBD2 (6 bases). The V and J ends lost 4 bases and 4 bases respectively, with 17 bases between them. This CDR3 spans 15 amino acids. CDR1 and CDR2 from the germline V gene are SGHDN and FVKESK. The CDR3 reads CASSRSRSGPYEQYF. The CDR3 coding sequence is TGTGCCAGCAGCCGCTCCCGCAGCGGGCCATACGAGCAGTACTTC.

This chain joins TRBV19 and TRBJ1-4; D gene unclear. Germline values: CDR1 LNHDA, CDR2 SQIVND (reference sequence). With 6 bases removed from V and 3 bases from J, the gap between germline ends came to 14 bases. The CDR3 has 15 amino acids. This CDR3 is CASRGLRAANEKLFF. DNA of the CDR3: TGTGCCAGTAGAGGATTACGTGCGGCTAATGAAAAACTGTTTTTT.

The V call is TRBV6-5, the J call TRBJ2-7, with 8 bases matching TRBD1. CDR1 and CDR2 (germline): MNHEY, SVGAGI. The length of the CDR3 is 14 residues. After removal of 3 bases from V and 3 bases from J, the junction contained 4 bases not matched to a gene. The CDR3 nucleotides read TGTGCCAGCAGTTATCGGACAGGGTACTACGAGCAGTACTTC. It encodes CASSYRTGYYEQYF.

This rearrangement joins TRBV5-1 to TRBJ2-6, with D perhaps matching TRBD1 (6 bases). This CDR3 is built from 16 residues. Germline V gene data show CDR1 as SGHRS and CDR2 as YFSETQ. The ends were cut back, 4 bases at V and 4 bases at J, with 15 bases in the middle. The CDR3 DNA follows: TGCGCCAGCAGCCAAGGACAGAACAACGGGGCCAACGTCCTGACTTTC. This sequence encodes CASSQGQNNGANVLTF.

This clone has a single count. The V gene is TRBV11-2, the J gene TRBJ1-3; no definite D call. Between the trimmed V and J ends, which lost 3 bases and 4 bases, there was a span of 10 bases. The CDR3 is 14 residues long. Germline V CDR1 and CDR2: SGHAT, FQNNGV. The CDR3 region has the DNA TGTGCCAGCAGCTTTTCCTCACTAGGAAACACCATATATTTT. It yields the protein CASSFSSLGNTIYF.

CDR3 region: CASSSPSGQSYEQYF. Written as DNA, the CDR3 is TGTGCCAGCAGTTCCCCTTCGGGACAGTCCTACGAGCAGTACTTC. The chain links TRBV6-5 to TRBJ2-7; 7 bases match TRBD1. Germline-derived CDR1 and CDR2 are MNHEY and SVGAGI. The CDR3 covers 15 residues. V lost 4 bases to trimming and J lost 1 base; unmatched junction nucleotides: 7.